The 15 T cell receptor beta chains in this list originate from one sample, sequenced in a study of blood T cells in healthy people across ages (dated by TCRdb to the mid-2010s). Library construction relied on 5' RACE. A second roughly 6 to 12 cycle PCR used a sample-barcoded 5' primer and a J-beta primer mix. The public reads were quality trimmed at Q25 with fastp and then assembled into clones with MiXCR by TCRdb, keeping productive beta chains. CDR3 protein sequences are deduplicated, and each keeps its most common genes and DNA. Counted in this sample were 1.8 million or so distinct CDR3 sequences; approximately 39% of them appeared once. Jointly, the top ten make up 23% of the sample. Sequences were obtained from blood. Receptors originate from a human donor in good health.

This sequence joins TRBV11-2 and TRBJ2-2, with D uncertain. Germline V gives CDR1 SGHAT, CDR2 FQNNGV. This CDR3 comprises 12 residues. Between the trimmed V and J ends, which lost 8 bases and 1 base, there was a span of 5 bases. CDR3 sequence (DNA): TGTGCCAGCGATCTGAACACCGGGGAGCTGTTTTTT. Translation gives CASDLNTGELFF. Using reference TRBV11-2 and TRBJ2-2 for the parts outside the CDR3, the full variable domain is EAGVAQSPRYKIIEKRQSVAFWCNPISGHATLYWYQQILGQGPKLLIQFQNNGVVDDSQLPKDRFSAERLKGVDSTLKIQPAKLEDSAVYLCASDLNTGELFFGEGSRLTVL.

This chain joins TRBV20-1 and TRBJ1-5; D might be TRBD1 (5 bases). Between the trimmed V and J ends, which lost 5 bases and 4 bases, there was a span of 18 bases. The CDR3 is made up of 15 amino acids. Germline values: CDR1 DFQATT, CDR2 SNEGSKA (reference sequence). The DNA of the CDR3 is TGCAGTGCTGGAACCTGGACAAGTCTTAATCAGCCCCAGCATTTT. This sequence encodes CSAGTWTSLNQPQHF.

This clonotype came up many times. The chain links TRBV7-2 to TRBJ2-7, with a tentative D call TRBD1 (6 bases). The CDR3 contains 15 residues. Germline V gene lookup returns CDR1 SGHTA and CDR2 FQGNSA. V was pared by 8 bases and J by 0 bases, with 17 bases between. The CDR3 is CASSPGRGSSYEQYF. The CDR3 nucleotides are TGTGCCAGCTCACCAGGAAGGGGGAGCTCCTACGAGCAGTACTTC.

The V gene is TRBV4-2, the J gene TRBJ2-1, with TRBD2 matching 8 bases. Germline loops: CDR1 LGHNA, CDR2 YNFKEQ. V shed 4 bases, J shed 4 bases, and the junction held 6 bases outside the gene matches. The CDR3 sequence is 15 residues long. The CDR3 DNA reads as TGTGCCAGCAGCCGAGCAGGCGGGGGGTACAATGAGCAGTTCTTC. It encodes CASSRAGGGYNEQFF.

The gene calls are TRBV6-1 and TRBJ1-2, with no clear D. The V gene lost 5 bases and the J gene lost 4 bases, with 11 bases spanning the gap. The CDR3 extends over 13 amino acids. Germline-derived CDR1 and CDR2 are MNHNS and SASEGT. The CDR3 protein is CASSIRTTYGYTF. The CDR3 nucleotides read TGTGCCAGCAGTATCAGGACTACCTATGGCTACACCTTC.

The gene calls are TRBV15 and TRBJ2-1; the D is unclear. The germline V and J ends were trimmed by 3 bases and 9 bases, with 9 bases remaining between them. This CDR3 is built from 12 residues. Germline CDR1 reads LNHNV; CDR2 reads YYDKDF (reference sequence). The CDR3 loop is CATSRVVGEQFF. The CDR3 coding sequence is TGTGCCACCAGCAGGGTGGTGGGTGAGCAGTTCTTC.

This CDR3 is CASSLYTGGGYNEQFF. CDR3 nucleotide sequence: TGTGCCAGCAGCTTATATACAGGGGGCGGATACAATGAGCAGTTCTTC. The chain uses TRBV11-1 and TRBJ2-1; 9 bases line up with TRBD1. The CDR3 length is 16 residues. The trim removed 2 bases at V and 4 bases at J, leaving 6 bases unmatched. Per germline, CDR1 SGHAT and CDR2 FQDESV (reference sequence).

The gene calls are TRBV2 and TRBJ2-6, with D possibly being TRBD1 (6 bases). V was cut by 1 base and J by 4 bases, with 8 bases left in between. This CDR3 is 15 amino acids long. Germline V gene data show CDR1 as SNHLY and CDR2 as FYNNEI. Written as DNA, the CDR3 is TGTGCCAGCAGTGAAGAGGGGGTAGGGGCCAACGTCCTGACTTTC. It specifies CASSEEGVGANVLTF.

The chain links TRBV20-1 to TRBJ2-5; TRBD1 matches at 7 bases. Germline lookup yields CDR1 DFQATT and CDR2 SNEGSKA (reference sequence). Trimming cost V 4 bases and J 2 bases; bases outside gene matches: 4. The CDR3 length is 13 residues. The CDR3, as DNA: TGCAGTGCTATTGGACAGGATCAAGAGACCCAGTACTTC. Translating gives CSAIGQDQETQYF.

The CDR3 loop is CSASRSAGEQYF. DNA of the CDR3: TGCAGTGCTAGCCGATCCGCGGGGGAGCAGTACTTC. This chain uses TRBV20-1 with TRBJ2-7; maybe TRBD2 (6 bases). Germline loops: CDR1 DFQATT, CDR2 SNEGSKA (reference sequence). The CDR3 covers 12 residues. Trimming removed 3 bases at V and 7 bases at J, with 13 bases between.

As concerns this clonotype: At one end, the junction sequence differs from germline, possibly due to a read error. The V and J genes are TRBV18 and TRBJ1-1; D gene ambiguous. Germline-derived CDR1 and CDR2 are KGHSH and LQKENI. The CDR3 consists of 18 residues. The CDR3 region is CASSPPGFIDVVGTGAFF. In DNA, the CDR3 is TGTGCCAGCTCACCACCGGGTTTTATCGATGTCGTGGGCACTGGAGCTTTCTTT.

This clonotype came up a few times. One junction end does not reproduce the germline sequence, and a read error may be involved. This chain uses TRBV4-1 with TRBJ2-7; 8 bases line up with TRBD1. The CDR3 is made up of 16 amino acids. CDR1 and CDR2 (germline): MGHRA, YSYEKL. The CDR3: CACSPPPGQVKYEQYF. CDR3 DNA sequence: TGCGCCTGCAGCCCTCCCCCGGGACAGGTTAAATACGAGCAGTACTTC.

The V and J genes are TRBV28 and TRBJ2-5; 12 nucleotides agree with TRBD2. The V and J ends lost 5 bases and 2 bases, in that order; junction bases with no gene match: 6. Germline CDR1 MDHEN, CDR2 SYDVKM. The CDR3 runs 16 residues. The CDR3 region is CASSPSSGGEQETQYF. CDR3 in DNA: TGTGCCAGCAGTCCCTCTAGCGGGGGGGAACAAGAGACCCAGTACTTC.

The genes are TRBV5-1 and TRBJ2-5; TRBD2 is a possible D gene (5 bases). The last part of the DNA fits TRBJ2-7 better; the J call may be wrong. CDR3 length: 17 amino acids. Germline loops: CDR1 SGHRS, CDR2 YFSETQ. This CDR3 reads CASSLAGRGIGAYEQYF. CDR3 sequence (DNA): TGCGCCAGCAGCTTGGCCGGACGGGGTATTGGGGCCTACGAGCAGTACTTC.

This clonotype showed up many times. V is TRBV3-1 and J is TRBJ2-3, with 10 nucleotides matching TRBD2. In germline, CDR1 is LGHDT, CDR2 YNNKEL (reference sequence). This CDR3 comprises 15 residues. Germline trimming cut 0 bases from V and 4 bases from J; bases unmatched to any gene: 1. In nucleotides, the CDR3 is TGTGCCAGCAGCCAAGATAGCGGGGGGTCAGATACGCAGTATTTT. This gives the protein CASSQDSGGSDTQYF.